This TCR beta chain appears in the sequencing data of a study of regulatory T cells in long-lasting Graves disease. Study-level points and caveats: There were preferences for TRBV28, TRBJ1-2 and TRBJ2-5 in persistent disease. Accuracy could have been hurt by small sample size.

This clonotype was counted between two and nine times. The antigen is unknown. Documented time point: persistent/refractory GD, antithyroid drugs over 5 years with positive TRAb. Extracted RNA from PBMCs served as the source of the TCR library. CDR3 size: 13 residues. The V gene's germline CDR1 is SEHNR and CDR2 FQNEAQ (reference sequence). The V and J ends lost 7 bases and 5 bases, in that order; junction bases with no gene match: 3. Building the TCR beta libraries relied on iRepertoire HTBI primers, and CDR3 regions underwent Arm-PCR. MiXCR, run by TCRdb on the multiplex PCR reads, gives a single entry per CDR3 protein. The repertoire includes some 420,000 distinct CDR3 sequences, approximately 23% of them detected once, and around 14% sits in the top ten.

This chain links TRBV7-9 with TRBJ1-5, with 9 bases fitting TRBD1. This specimen was peripheral blood mononuclear cells (PBMCs), taken when the disease was refractory, from a patient treated with antithyroid drugs. The receptor comes from a female donor with Graves disease. The CDR3 sequence is CASTTGGDQPQHF. CDR3 sequence (DNA): TGTGCCAGCACGACAGGGGGAGATCAGCCCCAGCATTTT.